The 6 T cell receptor beta chains presented below share a single source sample, sequenced in a study of vaccination and CD4 T cells after COVID-19. TCRdb independently ran MiXCR on the PCR reads; one entry per CDR3 protein. The table has roughly 20,000 distinct CDR3 sequences, roughly 60% seen once; the top ten hold approximately 0.93%. The sample was CD4+ T cells from blood, taken before SARS-CoV-2 vaccination. The receptors derive from a human donor who had recovered from COVID-19.

The chain carries TRBV19 and TRBJ1-2; D gene unclear. The germline CDR1 and CDR2 sequences are LNHDA and SQIVND (reference sequence). V was clipped by 3 bases and J by 8 bases, with 7 bases between them. This CDR3 comprises 11 residues. CDR3 sequence (DNA): TGTGCCAGTAGTATCTCGGAGGGCTACACCTTC. Translating gives CASSISEGYTF.

This clonotype was seen only once. V and J are TRBV10-3 and TRBJ2-2; TRBD2 aligns across 7 bases. J lost 0 bases, V lost 3 bases, and 1 base had no gene match. CDR1 ENHRY and CDR2 SYGVKD come from the germline V gene. The length of the CDR3 is 15 residues. The chain's CDR3 is CAISDGLANTGELFF. The CDR3 DNA reads TGTGCCATCAGTGACGGACTAGCGAACACCGGGGAGCTGTTTTTT.

The chain employs TRBV2 and TRBJ2-5, with D tentatively TRBD1 (5 bases). Trimming removed 5 bases at V and 5 bases at J, with 15 bases between. The CDR3 totals 14 residues. Per germline, CDR1 SNHLY and CDR2 FYNNEI. CDR3 amino acids: CASSLGVFVETQYF. CDR3 bases: TGTGCCAGCAGTCTAGGGGTATTTGTGGAGACCCAGTACTTC.

The rearrangement uses TRBV7-2 and TRBJ2-2, with D maybe TRBD1 (6 bases). V lost 2 bases, J lost 4 bases, and 8 bases lay in between. The CDR3 runs 14 residues. Germline V gene data show CDR1 as SGHTA and CDR2 as FQGNSA. Written as DNA, the CDR3 is TGTGCCAGCAGCTTACAGGGGCGCACCGGGGAGCTGTTTTTT. This translates into CASSLQGRTGELFF. The full variable domain, completed using reference TRBV7-2 and TRBJ2-2, is GAGVSQSPSNKVTEKGKDVELRCDPISGHTALYWYRQSLGQGLEFLIYFQGNSAPDKSGLPSDRFSAERTGGSVSTLTIQRTQQEDSAVYLCASSLQGRTGELFFGEGSRLTVL.

The chain links TRBV6-4 to TRBJ1-1; no clear D. Germline-derived CDR1 and CDR2 are MRHNA and SNTAGT. The V and J ends lost 9 bases and 1 base respectively, with 3 bases between them. The CDR3 contains 10 residues. The CDR3 nucleotides are TGTGCCAGACAGAACACTGAAGCTTTCTTT. Translation: CARQNTEAFF.

The rearrangement joins TRBV6-1 to TRBJ2-1; 8 nucleotides agree with TRBD2. Germline-derived CDR1 and CDR2 are MNHNS and SASEGT. V lost 7 bases and J lost 2; bases outside the gene matches: 4. The CDR3 spans 14 residues. The CDR3 region is CASIASGPYNEQFF. In DNA form, the CDR3 reads TGTGCCAGCATTGCTAGCGGGCCCTACAATGAGCAGTTCTTC.